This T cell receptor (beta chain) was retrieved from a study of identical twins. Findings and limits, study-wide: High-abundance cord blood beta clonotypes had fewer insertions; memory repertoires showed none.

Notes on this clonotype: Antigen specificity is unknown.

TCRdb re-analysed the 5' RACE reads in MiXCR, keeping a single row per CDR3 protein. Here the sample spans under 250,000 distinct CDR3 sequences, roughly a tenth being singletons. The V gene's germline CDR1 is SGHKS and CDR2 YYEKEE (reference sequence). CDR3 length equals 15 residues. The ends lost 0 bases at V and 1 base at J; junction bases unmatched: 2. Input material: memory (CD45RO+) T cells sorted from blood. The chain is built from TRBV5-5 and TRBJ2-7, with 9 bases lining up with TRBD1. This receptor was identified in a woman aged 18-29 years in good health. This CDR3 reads CASSLVGTGSYEQYF. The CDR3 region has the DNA TGTGCCAGCAGCTTGGTAGGGACAGGGTCCTACGAGCAGTACTTC.